This T cell receptor (beta chain) was recorded in a study of T cells in women clearing cervical HPV infection. Germline V lookup: CDR1 SQVTM, CDR2 ANQGSEA. V gave up 2 bases and J gave up 4 bases, with 14 bases separating them. This CDR3 has 14 amino acids. Note on this clone: The read finishes 3 residues shy of the CDR3 end, and the germline J gene is used to complete it.

The repertoire was sequenced with immunoSEQ multiplex PCR; TCRdb's copy has only in-frame clones and lacks some. This table holds fewer than 50,000 clones. The rearrangement uses TRBV29-1 and TRBJ1-1, with a weak D call TRBD1 (6 bases). The receptor comes from a woman aged 18 to 75 with a cervical HPV16 infection that either progressed to CIN3+ or cleared (not recorded which). The sequenced sample consisted of blood buffy coat. CDR3: CSVERGGGSTEAFF. CDR3 DNA, as far as it was read: TGCAGCGTTGAAAGGGGGGGAGGGAGCACTGAA.